The rows below give T cell receptor beta chains drawn from one sample of a study of response to subunit inactivated influenza vaccine. In TCRdb, the RT-PCR reads were re-called with MiXCR into one record per CDR3 protein. Of over 750,000 distinct CDR3 sequences in the sample, approximately 22% were seen once. This material consisted of PBMCs from blood, taken approximately 5 days after vaccination. The receptor set was obtained from a man aged 50-59 years who received an inactivated influenza vaccine. Both conserved end residues are part of each CDR3. The order of the fields is D gene, V gene, clone size, J gene, CDR3 protein, CDR3 DNA. The D gene is left open where the match is weak. Size values are once, few and many counts, or a class for expanded clones, and some rows have none.

>NA|TRBV7-8|NA|TRBJ2-5
CASSLTFWQGQETQYF
TGTGCCAGCAGCTTAACTTTCTGGCAGGGGCAAGAGACCCAGTACTTC
>TRBD1|TRBV29-1|NA|TRBJ1-1
CSGVRQGGRAEAFF
TGCAGCGGCGTCAGACAGGGGGGCCGAGCAGAAGCTTTCTTT
>NA|TRBV20-1|NA|TRBJ2-1
CSARRNPWLGDNEQFF
TGCAGTGCTCGTAGGAACCCGTGGCTTGGGGACAATGAGCAGTTCTTC
>NA|TRBV28|few|TRBJ2-7
CASMDSTYEQYF
TGTGCCAGCATGGACAGTACCTACGAGCAGTACTTC
>NA|TRBV5-1|NA|TRBJ2-7
CASRLWDRGTYEQYF
TGCGCCAGCCGCCTTTGGGACCGGGGGACCTACGAGCAGTACTTC
>TRBD1|TRBV6-5|NA|TRBJ2-3
CASSYSGTGGVGQYF
TGTGCCAGCAGTTACTCGGGGACAGGGGGCGTCGGGCAGTATTTT
>NA|TRBV6-5|NA|TRBJ2-1
CATHWGNEQFF
TGTGCCACCCACTGGGGAAATGAGCAGTTCTTC
>NA|TRBV20-1|NA|TRBJ2-2
CSASDYYTGELFF
TGCAGTGCTAGTGACTACTACACCGGGGAGCTGTTTTTT
>NA|TRBV10-3|few|TRBJ2-7
CAISESTLTDLGEQYF
TGTGCCATCAGTGAGTCGACTCTAACAGACCTCGGGGAGCAGTACTTC
>NA|TRBV20-1|few|TRBJ1-5
CSASSMNNQPQHF
TGCAGTGCTAGTTCAATGAACAATCAGCCCCAGCATTTT
>TRBD1|TRBV5-1|many|TRBJ2-2
CASSLDRGTGELFF
TGCGCCAGCAGCTTAGACAGGGGCACCGGGGAGCTGTTTTTT
>NA|TRBV12-3/TRBV12-4|many|TRBJ2-2
CASSTWEGDTGELFF
TGTGCCAGCAGTACCTGGGAAGGGGACACCGGGGAGCTGTTTTTT
>TRBD2|TRBV7-3|few|TRBJ2-1
CASSEVGLANEQFF
TGTGCCAGCAGCGAAGTGGGACTAGCCAATGAGCAGTTCTTC
>NA|TRBV12-3/TRBV12-4|NA|TRBJ2-1
CASSITGTVSSYNEQFF
TGTGCCAGCAGTATTACCGGGACGGTAAGCTCCTACAATGAGCAGTTCTTC
>NA|TRBV6-1|few|TRBJ1-2
CASGSSSNYGYTF
TGTGCCAGCGGATCATCCTCTAACTATGGCTACACCTTC
>TRBD1|TRBV6-1|NA|TRBJ2-1
CASREEGGATYNEQFF
TGTGCCAGCAGGGAAGAAGGGGGCGCGACCTACAATGAGCAGTTCTTC
>NA|TRBV7-6|NA|TRBJ1-6
CASSSRTRPSYNSPLHF
TGTGCCAGCAGCTCGAGGACAAGGCCGTCCTATAATTCACCCCTCCACTTT
>TRBD1|TRBV7-9|few|TRBJ2-7
CASSGRDRGNDEQYF
TGTGCCAGCAGCGGCCGGGACAGGGGAAACGACGAGCAGTACTTC
>TRBD2|TRBV14|NA|TRBJ2-2
CASSTGLAGVMNTGELFF
TGTGCCAGCAGCACGGGACTAGCGGGAGTTATGAACACCGGGGAGCTGTTTTTT
>NA|TRBV6-5|few|TRBJ2-7
CASSSNPTRDEQYF
TGTGCCAGCAGTTCGAATCCGACTAGGGATGAGCAGTACTTC
>NA|TRBV28|few|TRBJ2-7
CASSSKVFGYEQYF
TGTGCCAGCAGTTCGAAGGTCTTCGGGTACGAGCAGTACTTC
>NA|TRBV25-1|few|TRBJ2-7
CASSGSSSVYEQYF
TGTGCCAGCAGTGGAAGCTCTAGCGTCTACGAGCAGTACTTC
>TRBD1|TRBV7-9|few|TRBJ2-6
CASSLGQARANVLTF
TGTGCCAGCAGCTTGGGACAGGCCAGGGCCAACGTCCTGACTTTC
>NA|TRBV12-3/TRBV12-4|NA|TRBJ1-5
CASSPRSNNQPQHF
TGTGCCAGCAGTCCCCGGTCAAACAATCAGCCCCAGCATTTT
>NA|TRBV24-1|few|TRBJ1-5
CATSESGLGNQPQHF
TGTGCCACCAGTGAATCAGGGCTTGGCAATCAGCCCCAGCATTTT
>NA|TRBV12-3/TRBV12-4|NA|TRBJ1-5
CASSLKRAYSNQPQHF
TGTGCCAGCAGTTTAAAAAGGGCTTATAGCAATCAGCCCCAGCATTTT
>TRBD1|TRBV25-1|few|TRBJ2-5
CASSSPGTGSYF
TGTGCCAGCAGTTCACCCGGGACAGGGTCGTACTTC
>NA|TRBV4-1|NA|TRBJ1-2
CASSPPGSGYGYTF
TGCGCCAGCAGCCCACCCGGGAGCGGCTATGGCTACACCTTC
>NA|TRBV20-1|few|TRBJ2-2
CSASAGLAGELFF
TGCAGTGCTAGTGCCGGTCTCGCCGGGGAGCTGTTTTTT
>NA|TRBV4-1|few|TRBJ2-7
CASSQVFTGPPYEQYF
TGCGCCAGCAGCCAGGTTTTCACAGGGCCGCCTTACGAGCAGTACTTC
>NA|TRBV4-3|few|TRBJ2-7
CASSQDRWYEQYF
TGCGCCAGCAGCCAAGATCGATGGTACGAGCAGTACTTC
>NA|TRBV20-1|NA|TRBJ1-1
CSASRSRGLGTEAFF
TGCAGTGCTAGTAGGTCCAGGGGTCTCGGCACTGAAGCTTTCTTT
>NA|TRBV6-5|NA|TRBJ1-6
CASSYETGKSPLHF
TGTGCCAGCAGTTACGAAACAGGGAAATCACCCCTCCACTTT
>NA|TRBV7-9|NA|TRBJ1-1
CASSLWQNAEAFF
TGTGCCAGCAGCTTATGGCAGAATGCTGAAGCTTTCTTT
>NA|TRBV5-1|few|TRBJ2-7
CASSLSLALNYEQYF
TGCGCCAGCAGCTTATCGCTAGCCCTCAACTACGAGCAGTACTTC
>TRBD1|TRBV7-9|few|TRBJ2-5
CASSRGTGVEETQYF
TGTGCCAGCAGCCGCGGGACAGGGGTGGAGGAGACCCAGTACTTC
>NA|TRBV12-3/TRBV12-4|NA|TRBJ1-2
CASSPTKDSFLYGYTF
TGTGCCAGCAGCCCGACAAAAGACAGTTTTCTCTATGGCTACACCTTC
>NA|TRBV24-1|few|TRBJ1-2
CATSSPDTRFYHRYTF
TGTGCCACCAGTTCCCCGGACACCCGTTTTTATCATCGCTACACCTTC
>NA|TRBV6-5|NA|TRBJ2-1
CASSYSGAYPYNEQFF
TGTGCCAGCAGTTACTCGGGTGCTTACCCCTACAATGAGCAGTTCTTC
>NA|TRBV20-1|NA|TRBJ2-5
CSARVGAQETQYF
TGCAGTGCTAGAGTGGGGGCCCAAGAGACCCAGTACTTC
>TRBD2|TRBV20-1|NA|TRBJ2-7
CSASAGLAGAYSYEQYF
TGCAGTGCTAGCGCTGGACTAGCGGGAGCCTACTCCTACGAGCAGTACTTC
>NA|TRBV7-2|NA|TRBJ2-7
CAPLQWGRYEQYF
TGTGCCCCCCTCCAATGGGGAAGGTACGAGCAGTACTTC